This T cell receptor (beta chain) was recovered during a study of blood T cell repertoires in COVID-19. Study in general: Acute and convalescent COVID-19 samples came from the United States, Italy and Spain. PBMCs, B-cell-depleted T cells, or T cells provided the cDNA or gDNA that made up the material.

Germline lookup yields CDR1 LGHNT and CDR2 FRNRAP. Trimming took off 4 bases at V and 2 bases at J, with 12 bases between the two ends. CDR3 length: 15 residues. Authors' methods: How many nucleated cells were present was estimated from reference gene primer amplification. TCRdb's table, derived via immunoSEQ multiplex PCR, lists solely in-frame clones and lacks some. V and J calls and clone size are copied from that table; D and trimming were computed from the DNA. Of 95,000 to 120,000 clones listed, 85% are singletons. The chain combines TRBV12-5 with TRBJ1-3, with unresolved D. The sequencing input was peripheral blood. The sequence was obtained from a human donor in a cohort sampled during active COVID-19. Written as DNA, the CDR3 is TGTGCTAGTGGTTCCCCGACGAGGACTGGAAACACCATATATTTT. This sequence encodes CASGSPTRTGNTIYF.